This T cell receptor beta chain derives from a study of shared clonotypes between healthy human individuals. Across the whole study: Donor composition was two women and a few men, aged 18 to 49. CD4 naive and memory got three plates each, CD8 naive two, CD8 memory one.

Naive CD8 isolation took CD45RO-negative cells positively selected for CCR7 and excluded terminally differentiated effector memory CD45RA+ cells. CDR1 and CDR2 from the germline V gene are LGHNA and YSLEER. V was pared by 0 bases and J by 0 bases, with 11 bases between. The CDR3 loop spans 16 amino acids. Deep-level running was used for the assay. For sorted subsets, 150 to 250 ng DNA per replicate equaled 30,000 or so T cell genomes. Libraries were prepared by immunoSEQ multiplex PCR; TCRdb keeps only in-frame clonotypes and omits some of them. Of around 1.9 million clones listed, 85% to 95% are singletons.

What was sequenced was naive CD8+ T cells from PBMCs. This receptor was taken from a man between 18 and 35 years old in good health. Some clones in this sample may be carry-over from other donors' samples. The genes are TRBV4-3 and TRBJ1-1; D not certain. The CDR3 coding sequence is TGCGCCAGCAGCCAAGAATCAAGGCTTTTGAACACTGAAGCTTTCTTT. Amino acids: CASSQESRLLNTEAFF.